Each of the 30 T cell receptor beta chains below was sequenced from the same sample in a study of blood T cell repertoires in COVID-19. Method: immunoSEQ multiplex PCR; TCRdb's copy keeps in-frame clones and lacks some. The profile shows 46,000 or so clones, more than 90% of them singletons. The material sequenced was peripheral blood. Receptors originate from a man aged 65-85 years with active COVID-19.

This clone was seen just once. V and J are TRBV18 and TRBJ1-2; the match to TRBD1 covers 7 bases. Germline CDR1 KGHSH, CDR2 LQKENI. Trimming removed 5 bases from V and 4 bases from J; junction bases left unmatched: 7. The CDR3 has 14 amino acids. The CDR3 region has the DNA TGTGCCAGCTCAATAACCAACAGGGGCTATGGCTACACCTTC. Its translation is CASSITNRGYGYTF.

A remark on this clone: One end of the junction fails to match germline, which may point to a read error. This chain connects TRBV7-7 to TRBJ1-3; D ambiguous. The V gene's germline CDR1 is SSHAT and CDR2 FNYEAQ (reference sequence). This CDR3 region has 13 residues. CDR3 in DNA: TGTGCTAGCAGCTTAGTGGACGGGAGCACCATATATTTT. Residues: CASSLVDGSTIYF.

The CDR3 DNA reads as TGTGCCACCAGTGAAAGACTAGCGGGAGGCACAGATACGCAGTATTTT. Amino acids: CATSERLAGGTDTQYF. The J gene is TRBJ2-3, the V gene TRBV24-1; 12 nucleotides match TRBD2. Germline values: CDR1 KGHDR, CDR2 SFDVKD. The J segment lost 1 base and the V segment lost 4 bases, leaving 2 bases of the junction unmatched. The CDR3 runs 16 residues.

This clone was picked up a small number of times. The chain employs TRBV5-1 and TRBJ2-7; the match to TRBD2 covers 11 bases. The length of the CDR3 is 14 residues. CDR1 and CDR2 (germline): SGHRS, YFSETQ. V was clipped by 4 bases and J by 5 bases; unmatched bases: 5. In DNA, the CDR3 is TGCGCCAGCAGCAGTACTAGCGGGAGTCACGAGCAGTACTTC. Protein product: CASSSTSGSHEQYF.

This rearrangement joins TRBV2 to TRBJ2-7; D call uncertain. CDR1 is SNHLY, CDR2 FYNNEI, per germline. The CDR3 length is 13 residues. Deletions cut 7 bases from V and 0 bases from J, with 10 bases between. The CDR3: CASMGLTSYEQYF. The CDR3 nucleotides are TGTGCCAGCATGGGCCTGACCTCCTACGAGCAGTACTTC. Full variable domain (outside the CDR3, taken from reference TRBV2 and TRBJ2-7): EPEVTQTPSHQVTQMGQEVILRCVPISNHLYFYWYRQILGQKVEFLVSFYNNEISEKSEIFDDQFSVERPDGSNFTLKIRSTKLEDSAMYFCASMGLTSYEQYFGPGTRLTVT.

V is TRBV6-6 and J is TRBJ2-1, with 12 bases aligning to TRBD2. Germline V gene lookup returns CDR1 MNHNY and CDR2 SVGAGI (reference sequence). The V and J ends lost 5 bases and 9 bases, in that order; junction bases with no gene match: 8. The length of the CDR3 is 15 residues. The CDR3 loop reads CASSRLAGGPSEQFF. The CDR3 DNA follows: TGTGCCAGCAGTCGTCTAGCGGGAGGGCCGAGTGAGCAGTTCTTC.

V gene TRBV5-1 combines with J gene TRBJ1-4; weak D call: TRBD1 (6 bases). The CDR3 consists of 15 residues. Between the trimmed V and J ends, which lost 4 bases and 6 bases, there was a span of 16 bases. The germline V gene encodes CDR1 SGHRS and CDR2 YFSETQ. Here the CDR3 reads CASSRGGGGDEKLFF. The DNA for the CDR3 is TGCGCCAGCAGCAGGGGTGGGGGCGGAGATGAAAAACTGTTTTTT.

Remarks on this clone: Different DNA sequences within this sample yield the same CDR3. The chain combines TRBV5-1 with TRBJ2-5, with 8 bases lining up with TRBD2. The CDR3 covers 15 residues. Trimming at V came to 0 bases and at J to 5 bases, leaving 6 bases not matched to a gene. Germline-derived CDR1 and CDR2 are SGHRS and YFSETQ. The CDR3 bases are TGCGCCAGCAGCTTGGCCCGGGGGGGCCGGGAGACCCAGTACTTC. Translating it yields CASSLARGGRETQYF.

The V and J genes are TRBV5-4 and TRBJ1-1; TRBD1 agrees at 7 bases. V shed 4 bases, J shed 1 base, and the junction held 7 bases outside the gene matches. Looked up from germline, CDR1 is SGHNT and CDR2 is YYREEE (reference sequence). The CDR3 sequence is 15 residues long. CDR3 coding DNA: TGTGCCAGCAGCGGAGGACAGGTTCGGAACACTGAAGCTTTCTTT. Encoded protein: CASSGGQVRNTEAFF.

The chain is built from TRBV27 and TRBJ2-7, with 11 bases aligning to TRBD2. Germline V gene data show CDR1 as MNHEY and CDR2 as SMNVEV (reference sequence). Trimming removed 5 bases from V and 0 bases from J; junction bases left unmatched: 6. CDR3 length: 16 residues. The CDR3 DNA is TGTGCCAGCAGTCCTAGCGGGGGGCTAAGCTCCTACGAGCAGTACTTC. Encoded protein: CASSPSGGLSSYEQYF.

The chain recombines TRBV7-9 with TRBJ1-4; 9 bases are shared with TRBD1. Trimming at V came to 5 bases and at J to 8 bases, leaving 9 bases not matched to a gene. Germline V CDR1 and CDR2: SEHNR, FQNEAQ (reference sequence). This CDR3 is built from 15 residues. The CDR3, as DNA: TGTGCCAGCAGCAATGCCACAGGGGGCAACGAAAAACTGTTTTTT. The encoded protein is CASSNATGGNEKLFF.

Here the CDR3 reads CASRCRDSVNEKLFF. In DNA, the CDR3 is TGTGCCAGCAGGTGCCGGGACAGCGTAAATGAAAAACTGTTTTTT. This chain uses TRBV21-1 with TRBJ1-4; TRBD1 is the table's D call and was not checked against the DNA. TRBV21-1 is a listed pseudogene. This CDR3 has 15 residues.

In this sample, this clone turned up a few times. The V call is TRBV28, the J call TRBJ2-5; 10 nucleotides match TRBD1. Germline V gives CDR1 MDHEN, CDR2 SYDVKM. CDR3 length: 16 amino acids. Losses at the gene ends were 6 bases for V and 0 bases for J; bases not matched to a gene: 7. DNA of the CDR3: TGTGCCAGCAGCCCCGGGGGACAGGGGAACCAAGAGACCCAGTACTTC. It encodes CASSPGGQGNQETQYF.

V usage is TRBV2 and J usage is TRBJ1-5; D is possibly TRBD1 (6 bases). This CDR3 is built from 16 residues. CDR1 and CDR2 (germline): SNHLY, FYNNEI. Trimming took 6 bases from V and 1 from J, leaving 16 bases between them. The CDR3 loop reads CASRHREKSSNQPQHF. The CDR3 DNA reads as TGTGCCAGCAGGCACAGGGAAAAATCGAGCAATCAGCCCCAGCATTTT.

This rearrangement joins TRBV7-9 to TRBJ2-7; TRBD2 is a possible D gene (6 bases). CDR3 length: 12 amino acids. The V gene's germline CDR1 is SEHNR and CDR2 FQNEAQ (reference sequence). The V end lost 3 bases, the J end lost 3 bases, and 6 bases lay between the germline ends. CDR3 DNA sequence: TGTGCCAGCAGCTTCGGGAGCTACGAGCAGTACTTC. Its translation is CASSFGSYEQYF.

The chain combines TRBV14 with TRBJ1-1; the D gene is possibly TRBD1 (6 bases). Germline CDR1 is SGHDN and CDR2 is FVKESK. V was shortened by 2 bases and J by 1 base, with 11 bases between the two germline ends. The CDR3 covers 15 residues. The CDR3 reads CASSQWQGTNTEAFF. CDR3 in DNA: TGTGCCAGCAGCCAATGGCAGGGGACGAACACTGAAGCTTTCTTT.

This chain uses TRBV30 with TRBJ2-2; 8 bases fit TRBD2. V lost 5 bases and J lost 3; bases outside the gene matches: 5. From germline, CDR1 is GTSNPN and CDR2 SVGIG (reference sequence). The CDR3 is 14 residues long. In nucleotides, the CDR3 is TGTGCCTGGTCGGGGGGGAGTTACACCGGGGAGCTGTTTTTT. Encoded protein: CAWSGGSYTGELFF.

This clone was detected only once. One junction end disagrees with the germline gene, perhaps due to a read error. The chain combines TRBV7-7 with TRBJ2-1; D uncertain. Germline V lookup: CDR1 SSHAT, CDR2 FNYEAQ (reference sequence). This CDR3 spans 17 amino acids. CDR3 sequence: CASSRASSLSSYNEQFF. CDR3 DNA sequence: TGTGCTAGCAGCCGCGCCAGTAGCTTAAGCTCCTACAATGAGCAGTTCTTC.

The V and J genes are TRBV9 and TRBJ1-2, with unresolved D. V dropped 0 bases and J dropped 3 bases, with 6 bases sitting between them. The CDR3 spans 13 residues. Germline CDR1 is SGDLS and CDR2 is YYNGEE. The CDR3 nucleotides read TGTGCCAGCAGCGTAGATCGGGACTATGGCTACACCTTC. Amino acid sequence: CASSVDRDYGYTF.

The rearrangement joins TRBV15 to TRBJ1-2; 10 nucleotides match TRBD1. With V trimmed by 3 bases and J by 4 bases, 5 bases remained unmatched. The CDR3 covers 15 residues. Looked up from germline, CDR1 is LNHNV and CDR2 is YYDKDF (reference sequence). CDR3 region: CATSSKDRGFYGYTF. DNA for the CDR3: TGTGCCACCAGCAGCAAGGACAGGGGGTTCTATGGCTACACCTTC.

The chain recombines TRBV19 with TRBJ2-3; TRBD1 matches 12 bases. V was clipped by 1 base and J by 5 bases; unmatched bases: 4. The germline V gene has CDR1 LNHDA and CDR2 SQIVND (reference sequence). There are 16 residues in the CDR3. The CDR3 reads CASSIGGTGGGDTQYF. The CDR3 DNA is TGTGCCAGTAGTATAGGGGGGACAGGGGGCGGAGATACGCAGTATTTT.

The V gene is TRBV28, the J gene TRBJ2-5; D is possibly TRBD1 (6 bases). Germline assignment: CDR1 MDHEN and CDR2 SYDVKM. V was cut by 7 bases and J by 2 bases, with 17 bases left in between. This CDR3 spans 15 amino acids. This CDR3 is CASTTHGTGQETQYF. CDR3 nucleotides: TGTGCCAGCACTACTCACGGAACAGGGCAAGAGACCCAGTACTTC.

This chain connects TRBV6-5 to TRBJ2-7; 11 bases are a match to TRBD2. This CDR3 region has 15 residues. Germline V gene sequence: CDR1 MNHEY, CDR2 SVGAGI. Trimming at V came to 6 bases and at J to 2 bases, leaving 6 bases not matched to a gene. DNA for the CDR3: TGTGCCAGCAGGTGGACTAGCGGGTCTCCCTACGAGCAGTACTTC. Translating gives CASRWTSGSPYEQYF.

This clone was seen a single time. V gene TRBV30 combines with J gene TRBJ1-2; D is perhaps TRBD1 (6 bases). V was trimmed by 1 base and J by 4 bases, leaving 16 bases between them. The CDR3 covers 15 residues. CDR1 and CDR2 from the germline V gene are GTSNPN and SVGIG (reference sequence). The CDR3 sequence: CAWSDLTGSGYGYTF. The CDR3, as DNA: TGTGCCTGGAGTGACTTAACAGGGTCAGGCTATGGCTACACCTTC. The complete variable domain, with remaining parts taken from reference TRBV30 and TRBJ1-2, reads SQTIHQWPATLVQPVGSPLSLECTVEGTSNPNLYWYRQAAGRGLQLLFYSVGIGQISSEVPQNLSASRPQDRQFILSSKKLLLSDSGFYLCAWSDLTGSGYGYTFGSGTRLTVV.

The V call is TRBV5-1, the J call TRBJ2-1; TRBD2 agrees at 16 bases. The V segment lost 4 bases and the J segment 6 bases; nucleotides outside the gene matches: 7. Germline assignment: CDR1 SGHRS and CDR2 YFSETQ. There are 17 residues in the CDR3. CDR3: CASSLGLAGGRVNEQFF. In DNA, the CDR3 is TGCGCCAGCAGCCTGGGACTAGCGGGAGGGCGGGTCAATGAGCAGTTCTTC.

V and J are TRBV9 and TRBJ2-3; 8 bases match TRBD2. Germline CDR1 SGDLS, CDR2 YYNGEE. The CDR3 is made up of 17 amino acids. With V trimmed by 6 bases and J by 2 bases, 14 bases remained unmatched. CDR3 DNA sequence: TGTGCCAGCACCCCCGGGGGCGGGGGGTACTCCACAGATACGCAGTATTTT. This sequence encodes CASTPGGGGYSTDTQYF.

The rearrangement links TRBV10-3 to TRBJ2-3, with a weak D call TRBD1 (6 bases). The germline CDR1 and CDR2 sequences are ENHRY and SYGVKD. Trimming left V 2 bases short and J 3 bases short, with 9 bases between. This CDR3 region has 14 residues. The DNA for the CDR3 is TGTGCCATCAGTGAGGACAGGTCAACAGATACGCAGTATTTT. This translates into CAISEDRSTDTQYF.

This clone was observed a handful of times. The chain links TRBV5-1 to TRBJ2-3; possibly TRBD2 for D (6 bases). Germline V gives CDR1 SGHRS, CDR2 YFSETQ. V lost 0 bases, J lost 2 bases, and 16 bases lay in between. The CDR3 consists of 17 residues. In DNA form, the CDR3 reads TGCGCCAGCAGCTTGGGGGGCGTTAGCGGCCCCACAGATACGCAGTATTTT. Its protein product is CASSLGGVSGPTDTQYF.

V is TRBV4-3 and J is TRBJ1-2, with no clear D. CDR1 is LGHNA and CDR2 is YSLEER in the germline V gene. This CDR3 has 14 residues. V was clipped by 0 bases and J by 5 bases, with 10 bases between them. CDR3: CASSQDGRDYGYTF. In DNA form, the CDR3 reads TGCGCCAGCAGCCAAGATGGGAGGGATTATGGCTACACCTTC.

This clone was observed a single time. CDR3 coding DNA: TGCGCCAGCAGCTCGGGGAACACTGAAGCTTTCTTT. Its translation is CASSSGNTEAFF. The chain joins TRBV5-1 to TRBJ1-1, with D unresolved. The germline V gene encodes CDR1 SGHRS and CDR2 YFSETQ. The length of the CDR3 is 12 residues. V shed 3 bases and J shed 1 base, with 4 bases lying between them.